This paragraph reports one TCR beta chain. What it binds is unknown. The data derive from a study of cytomegalovirus exposure and HLA in healthy donors. Study information: It was reported in a later analysis that the 95 to 150 validation repertoires used the same platform as the 666 first-cohort repertoires. Findings of the study overall: Whilst most TCR sequences proved rare, a subset of public TCRs occurred across many donors. Using the classifier, cytomegalovirus status was reportedly diagnosed with high specificity and sensitivity.

Clones were read by immunoSEQ multiplex PCR, and TCRdb kept only the in-frame ones, dropping some. The table has about 150,000 clones, roughly 89% seen once; the top ten hold roughly 4.8%. From the roughly 120-subject validation cohort, which was separate from the approximately 720-subject first cohort, the donors were drawn. The CDR3 consists of 17 residues. Germline V CDR1 and CDR2: WSHSY, SAAADI. The V segment lost 1 base and the J segment 3 bases; nucleotides outside the gene matches: 4. The clonotype comes from a man aged 18 to 29 in good health and CMV-seropositive. The V and J genes are TRBV10-2 and TRBJ2-4; 12 bases fit TRBD1. Sequences were obtained from PBMCs. The CDR3 DNA sequence: TGCGCCAGCAGTGAGTTCGGGACAGGGGGCGGCAAAAACATTCAGTACTTC. As protein: CASSEFGTGGGKNIQYF.